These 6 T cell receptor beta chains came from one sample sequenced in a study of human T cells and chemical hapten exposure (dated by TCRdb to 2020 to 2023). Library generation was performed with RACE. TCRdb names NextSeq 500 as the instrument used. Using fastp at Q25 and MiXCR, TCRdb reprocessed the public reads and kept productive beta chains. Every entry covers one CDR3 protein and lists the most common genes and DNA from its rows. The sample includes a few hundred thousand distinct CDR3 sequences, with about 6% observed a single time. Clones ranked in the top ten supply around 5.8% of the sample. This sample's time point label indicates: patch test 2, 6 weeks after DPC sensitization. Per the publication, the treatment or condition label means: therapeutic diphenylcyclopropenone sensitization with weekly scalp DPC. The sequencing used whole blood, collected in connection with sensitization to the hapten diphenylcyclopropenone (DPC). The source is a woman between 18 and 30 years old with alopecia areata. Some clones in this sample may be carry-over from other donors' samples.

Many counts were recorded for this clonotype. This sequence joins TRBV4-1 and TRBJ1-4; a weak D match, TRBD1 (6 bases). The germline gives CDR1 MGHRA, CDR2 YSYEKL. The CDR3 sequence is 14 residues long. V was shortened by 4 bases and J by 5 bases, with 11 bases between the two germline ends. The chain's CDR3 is CASSPDSENEKLFF. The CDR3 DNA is TGCGCCAGCAGCCCGGACAGTGAGAATGAAAAACTGTTTTTT.

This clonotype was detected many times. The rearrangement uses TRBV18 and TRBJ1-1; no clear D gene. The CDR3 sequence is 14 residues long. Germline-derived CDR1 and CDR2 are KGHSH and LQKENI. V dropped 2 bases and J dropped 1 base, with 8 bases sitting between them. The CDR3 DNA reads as TGTGCCAGCTCACCATTAGAGACGAACACTGAAGCTTTCTTT. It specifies CASSPLETNTEAFF.

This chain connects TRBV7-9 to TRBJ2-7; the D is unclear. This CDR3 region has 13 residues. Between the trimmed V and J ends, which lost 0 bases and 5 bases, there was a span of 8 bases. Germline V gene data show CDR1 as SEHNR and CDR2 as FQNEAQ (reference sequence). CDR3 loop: CASSLASGHEQYF. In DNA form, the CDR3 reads TGTGCCAGCAGCTTAGCTAGTGGGCACGAGCAGTACTTC.

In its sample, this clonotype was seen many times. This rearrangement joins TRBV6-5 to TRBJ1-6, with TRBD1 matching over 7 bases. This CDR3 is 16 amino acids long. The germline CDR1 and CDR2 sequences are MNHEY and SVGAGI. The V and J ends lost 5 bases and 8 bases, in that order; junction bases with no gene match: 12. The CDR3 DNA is TGTGCCAGCAGTCAAGAAGACAGGGAGTATTATTCACCCCTCCACTTT. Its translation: CASSQEDREYYSPLHF.

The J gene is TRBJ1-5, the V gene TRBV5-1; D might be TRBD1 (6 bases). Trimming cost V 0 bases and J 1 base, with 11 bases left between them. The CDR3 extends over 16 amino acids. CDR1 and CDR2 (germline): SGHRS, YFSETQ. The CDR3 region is CASSLGGLRSNQPQHF. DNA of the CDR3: TGCGCCAGCAGCTTGGGGGGGCTAAGGAGCAATCAGCCCCAGCATTTT.

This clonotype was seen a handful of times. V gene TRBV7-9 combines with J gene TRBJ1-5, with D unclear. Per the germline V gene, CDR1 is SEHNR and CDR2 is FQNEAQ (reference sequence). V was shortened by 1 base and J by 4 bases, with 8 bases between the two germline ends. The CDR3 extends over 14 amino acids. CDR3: CASSLDWENQPQHF. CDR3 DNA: TGTGCCAGCAGCTTAGATTGGGAGAATCAGCCCCAGCATTTT.